This TCR beta chain was sequenced during a study of molecular identifiers for immune sequencing clone quantification. CDR3 length: 15 amino acids. Germline V gene lookup returns CDR1 LNHDA and CDR2 SQIVND (reference sequence). V lost 4 bases, J lost 6 bases, and 18 bases lay in between. Between about 19,000 and 1,100,000 sorted cells, with 10%, 30% or 50% RNA, yielded naive CD8 libraries. Using its own MiXCR run on the PCR reads, TCRdb lists one record per CDR3 protein. The data show fewer than 350,000 distinct CDR3 sequences, with roughly 23% seen just once and 0.7% to 0.95% held by the top ten. This receptor was obtained from a human donor in good health. Some libraries in this study had Jurkat cell RNA spiked in. V usage is TRBV19 and J usage is TRBJ1-1, with D maybe TRBD1 (5 bases). Input material: naive CD8+ T cells from blood, with Jurkat cell RNA spiked in. The subset was: FACS-sorted CD8+CD4-CCR7+CD45RA+ naive T cells. CDR3 sequence: CASSTSGLLNPEAFF. CDR3 DNA: TGTGCCAGTAGTACTTCGGGACTCCTAAACCCTGAAGCTTTCTTT.